The sequence of this T cell receptor (beta chain) was determined in a study of post-analysis software for immune sequencing data. Note on this clonotype: Its antigen is undetermined. This may come from a read error, since a much larger clone is one base off.

The TCR beta cDNA libraries contained unique molecular identifiers. cDNA molecules numbering about 470,000 came from about 1 to 10 million T cells. TCRdb called the PCR reads again in MiXCR, with one record for every CDR3 protein. The sample includes hundreds of thousands of distinct CDR3 sequences, about 44% of them seen just once. Study results and caveats: The authors found that F measure strongly co-clustered same-batch samples. When compared against controls, multiple sclerosis patients showed significantly lower normalized Chao1 diversity. Patients carried roughly 5 TRBV segments more frequently than controls did, and TRBV5-6, TRBV5-1 and TRBV20-1 were among them.

The CDR3 extends over 14 amino acids. CDR1 and CDR2 (germline): SGHRS, YFSETQ. The receptor's source is a girl aged 5 to 17 with multiple sclerosis. The gene calls are TRBV5-1 and TRBJ2-7, with 8 nucleotides matching TRBD1. The sample was blood. The CDR3 spells CAGSQGQGPYEQYF. CDR3 DNA sequence: TGCGCCGGCAGCCAAGGACAGGGACCCTACGAGCAGTACTTC.